A selection of T cell receptor beta chains follows, all from one sample in a study of Ad26.COV2.S vaccination and SARS-CoV-2 variants. Clones were sequenced by immunoSEQ multiplex PCR, and TCRdb holds only the in-frame ones, with some missing. The sample contains 380,000 or so clones, approximately 90% of which appear only once. The specimen was peripheral blood, collected in a trial of Ad26.COV2.S vaccine versus placebo. Receptor source: a person between 18 and 65 years old who received the Ad26.COV2.S COVID-19 vaccine or a placebo. The CDR3 runs from the conserved cysteine through the conserved F or W. D genes are given only for firm matches. Not every row has a clone size; where given, it reads once, few, many or a size class.

j_call: TRBJ2-1
v_call: TRBV18
clone_size: once
d_call: TRBD1
cdr3_nt: TGTGCCAGCTCACCACGTGGGACAGGGGGGAATGAGCAGTTCTTC
cdr3_aa: CASSPRGTGGNEQFF

j_call: TRBJ2-7
v_call: TRBV19
clone_size: -
d_call: TRBD1
cdr3_nt: TGTGCCAGTAAAAGGATGGGACAGGGCGCCTACGAGCAGTACTTC
cdr3_aa: CASKRMGQGAYEQYF

j_call: TRBJ2-2
v_call: TRBV19
clone_size: -
d_call: TRBD2
cdr3_nt: TGTGCCAGTAGCATAGCGGGGTCCGAGACCGGGGAGCTGTTTTTT
cdr3_aa: CASSIAGSETGELFF

j_call: TRBJ1-2
v_call: TRBV5-8
clone_size: -
d_call: -
cdr3_nt: TGTGCCAGCAGCTTGAACTGGGGAGCTAACTATGGCTACACCTTC
cdr3_aa: CASSLNWGANYGYTF

j_call: TRBJ2-5
v_call: TRBV18
clone_size: -
d_call: -
cdr3_nt: TGTGCCAGCTCACCAAACAGTCAAGAGACCCAGTACTTC
cdr3_aa: CASSPNSQETQYF

j_call: TRBJ2-2
v_call: TRBV9
clone_size: -
d_call: TRBD1
cdr3_nt: TGTGCCAGCAGCGTAGAGGTCGAAGGGGGCGGCGGGGAGCTGTTTTTT
cdr3_aa: CASSVEVEGGGGELFF

j_call: TRBJ1-3
v_call: TRBV28
clone_size: -
d_call: -
cdr3_nt: TGTGCCAGCAGTTTAACGGGATACTCTGGAAACACCATATATTTT
cdr3_aa: CASSLTGYSGNTIYF

j_call: TRBJ1-3
v_call: TRBV12-3/TRBV12-4
clone_size: -
d_call: TRBD1
cdr3_nt: TGTGCCAGCAGTCTGGACAGGGGGCTCACCATATATTTT
cdr3_aa: CASSLDRGLTIYF

j_call: TRBJ2-7
v_call: TRBV7-2
clone_size: -
d_call: -
cdr3_nt: TGTGCCAGCAGCTTCCCCCCCTACGAGCAGTACTTC
cdr3_aa: CASSFPPYEQYF

j_call: TRBJ2-3
v_call: TRBV5-6
clone_size: -
d_call: -
cdr3_nt: TGTGCCAGCAGCCCAAACCAGGGGTCTAGCACAGATACGCAGTATTTT
cdr3_aa: CASSPNQGSSTDTQYF

j_call: TRBJ2-5
v_call: TRBV4-1
clone_size: -
d_call: -
cdr3_nt: TGCGCCAGCAGCCAAGGGTGGGACGGTGAGACCCAGTACTTC
cdr3_aa: CASSQGWDGETQYF

j_call: TRBJ2-1
v_call: TRBV14
clone_size: -
d_call: -
cdr3_nt: TGTGCCAGCAGCCAAGCGGTGGAGGATGAGCAGTTCTTC
cdr3_aa: CASSQAVEDEQFF

j_call: TRBJ2-5
v_call: TRBV10-3
clone_size: -
d_call: -
cdr3_nt: TGTGCCATCAGTGAGGGGACCAAAGAGACCCAGTACTTC
cdr3_aa: CAISEGTKETQYF

j_call: TRBJ1-1
v_call: TRBV29-1
clone_size: -
d_call: TRBD1
cdr3_nt: TGCAGCGTTGAAGATCTAGGCAGGGGGTCCACTGAAGCTTTCTTT
cdr3_aa: CSVEDLGRGSTEAFF

j_call: TRBJ2-6
v_call: TRBV5-1
clone_size: -
d_call: -
cdr3_nt: TGCGCCAGCAGGAGCTCTGGGGCCAACGTCCTGACTTTC
cdr3_aa: CASRSSGANVLTF

j_call: TRBJ2-1
v_call: TRBV9
clone_size: -
d_call: -
cdr3_nt: TGTGCCAGCAGCGTAGATTTTCGGACCGCCGAGCAGTTCTTC
cdr3_aa: CASSVDFRTAEQFF

j_call: TRBJ2-6
v_call: TRBV4-3
clone_size: -
d_call: -
cdr3_nt: TGCGCCAGCAGCCGCCAGGCGAGCTCTGGGGCCAACGTCCTGACTTTC
cdr3_aa: CASSRQASSGANVLTF

j_call: TRBJ1-2
v_call: TRBV20-1
clone_size: once
d_call: -
cdr3_nt: TGCAGTGCTAGTTCGAGGATCGGGGATGGCTACACCTTC
cdr3_aa: CSASSRIGDGYTF

j_call: TRBJ2-7
v_call: TRBV6-1
clone_size: -
d_call: TRBD1
cdr3_nt: TGTGCCAGCAGTGCATCCCTGGGGACAGGGGATGTGGGGCAGTACTTC
cdr3_aa: CASSASLGTGDVGQYF

j_call: TRBJ2-4
v_call: TRBV19
clone_size: -
d_call: -
cdr3_nt: TGTGCCAGTAGTATTCAGGCTGAAAAAAACATTCAGTACTTC
cdr3_aa: CASSIQAEKNIQYF

j_call: TRBJ2-1
v_call: TRBV4-3
clone_size: -
d_call: TRBD2
cdr3_nt: TGCGCCAGCAGCCGCCTAGCGGGGGACTACAATGAGCAGTTCTTC
cdr3_aa: CASSRLAGDYNEQFF

j_call: TRBJ1-5
v_call: TRBV7-2
clone_size: -
d_call: TRBD1
cdr3_nt: TGTGCCAGCAGCTTAGCCGGACAGGGAAATCAGCCCCAGCATTTT
cdr3_aa: CASSLAGQGNQPQHF

j_call: TRBJ2-5
v_call: TRBV28
clone_size: -
d_call: TRBD1
cdr3_nt: TGTGCCAGCAGTACGGACAGGGATAAAGAGACCCAGTACTTC
cdr3_aa: CASSTDRDKETQYF

j_call: TRBJ1-5
v_call: TRBV28
clone_size: -
d_call: -
cdr3_nt: TGTGCCAGCTCCAAAGAGGTGGGGTACAAGGGTCAGCCCCAGCATTTT
cdr3_aa: CASSKEVGYKGQPQHF

j_call: TRBJ2-3
v_call: TRBV7-2
clone_size: -
d_call: -
cdr3_nt: TGTGCCAGCAGCTTAGCGGGGGGACACCATACGCAGTATTTT
cdr3_aa: CASSLAGGHHTQYF

j_call: TRBJ1-5
v_call: TRBV5-1
clone_size: -
d_call: -
cdr3_nt: TGCGCCAGCAGCCTTGCGGGGGGTCATCAGCCCCAGCATTTT
cdr3_aa: CASSLAGGHQPQHF

j_call: TRBJ2-5
v_call: TRBV28
clone_size: -
d_call: TRBD2
cdr3_nt: TGTGCCAGCAGCCCCTCTCCGGCTAGCGGGAAAGAGACCCAGTACTTC
cdr3_aa: CASSPSPASGKETQYF

j_call: TRBJ2-2
v_call: TRBV19
clone_size: -
d_call: -
cdr3_nt: TGTGCCAGTAAGAACACCGGGGAGCTGTTTTTT
cdr3_aa: CASKNTGELFF

j_call: TRBJ1-4
v_call: TRBV6-5
clone_size: -
d_call: TRBD1
cdr3_nt: TGTGCCAGCTCAGAAACCGGGACAGGGAGAGAAAAACTGTTTTTT
cdr3_aa: CASSETGTGREKLFF

j_call: TRBJ2-7
v_call: TRBV24-1
clone_size: -
d_call: -
cdr3_nt: TGTGCCACCAGTGAGGCCGGTCCCACCTACGAGCAGTACTTC
cdr3_aa: CATSEAGPTYEQYF

j_call: TRBJ1-3
v_call: TRBV6-1
clone_size: -
d_call: -
cdr3_nt: TGTGCCAGCAGTGATCAGGGTGGTGGAAACACCATATATTTT
cdr3_aa: CASSDQGGGNTIYF